This T cell receptor beta chain was identified during a study of low-dose radiotherapy and immunotherapy resistance in tumors. V lost 3 bases and J lost 0; bases outside the gene matches: 3. In germline, CDR1 is SEHNR, CDR2 FQNEAQ (reference sequence). The CDR3 is made up of 16 amino acids. TRAV- and TRBV-specific primers primed first-strand cDNA, covering alpha and beta chains. Amplification of TCRs used a constant-region primer and V-primer adapter for roughly 21 PCR cycles. TCRdb analysed the reads with MiXCR anew, one entry per CDR3 protein. The sample lists thousands of distinct CDR3 sequences; under 70% were seen once. This clonotype was observed once.

The V and J genes are TRBV7-9 and TRBJ2-7, with TRBD2 matching over 12 bases. The sequence derives from a human donor with advanced metastatic prostate, ovarian, gallbladder or colorectal cancer (not recorded which). This table probably holds off-target reads from a library built for another chain. The CDR3 protein is CASSFGLAGSSYEQYF. DNA for the CDR3: TGTGCCAGCAGCTTTGGACTAGCGGGGAGCTCCTACGAGCAGTACTTC.